The entry below describes one TCR beta chain. Its antigen is as yet unknown. CD4+ cells were split into CD45RA+ naive and CD45RA-negative memory subsets. This sample stems from a study of shared clonotypes between healthy human individuals. Study summary: Researchers assigned three CD4 naive, three CD4 memory, two CD8 naive and one CD8 memory plate to each donor. Study-level results: Shared across a handful of donors were approximately 5% of the naive CD4 clonotypes.

This CDR3 is built from 14 residues. The germline V gene encodes CDR1 SGHTA and CDR2 FQGNSA. The V and J ends lost 4 bases and 8 bases, in that order; junction bases with no gene match: 10. The method was immunoSEQ multiplex PCR; TCRdb's version includes in-frame clones alone and lacks a portion of them. The sample consists of about 710,000 clones, around 70% of them appearing once. This clonotype originated in a woman in her thirties in good health. The rearrangement joins TRBV7-2 to TRBJ1-1, with 7 bases fitting TRBD1. Source material: memory CD4+ T cells sorted from blood. The subset was: CD45RA-negative fraction. CDR3 sequence: CASSSDRVRAEAFF. CDR3 DNA: TGTGCCAGCAGCTCAGACAGGGTGAGAGCAGAAGCTTTCTTT. Full variable domain (outside the CDR3, taken from reference TRBV7-2 and TRBJ1-1): GAGVSQSPSNKVTEKGKDVELRCDPISGHTALYWYRQSLGQGLEFLIYFQGNSAPDKSGLPSDRFSAERTGGSVSTLTIQRTQQEDSAVYLCASSSDRVRAEAFFGQGTRLTVV.